This T cell receptor beta chain was sequenced for a study of control samples from healthy donors and cancer patients. Measured with immunoSEQ multiplex PCR; TCRdb has only the in-frame clones, and not every one. The sample holds about 120,000 clones, approximately 88% seen once. The V gene lost 2 bases and the J gene lost 7 bases, with 6 bases spanning the gap. This CDR3 is 12 amino acids long. Germline V gene lookup returns CDR1 SGHRS and CDR2 YFSETQ. Material for sequencing was blood. This receptor was obtained from a man aged 40-55 years in good health. This sequence joins TRBV5-1 and TRBJ2-2; D not certain. DNA for the CDR3: TGCGCCAGCAGCTTTTGGCACGGGGAGCTGTTTTTT. Translated, it gives CASSFWHGELFF.